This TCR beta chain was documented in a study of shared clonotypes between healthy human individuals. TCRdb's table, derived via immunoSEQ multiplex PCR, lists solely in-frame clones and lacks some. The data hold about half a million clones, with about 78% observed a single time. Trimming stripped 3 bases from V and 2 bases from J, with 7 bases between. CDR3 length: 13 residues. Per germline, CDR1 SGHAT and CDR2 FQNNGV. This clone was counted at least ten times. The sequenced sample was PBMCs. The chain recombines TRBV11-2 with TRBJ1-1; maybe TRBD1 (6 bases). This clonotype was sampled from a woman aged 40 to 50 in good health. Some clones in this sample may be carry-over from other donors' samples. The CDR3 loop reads CASSFRGNTEAFF. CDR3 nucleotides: TGTGCCAGCAGCTTCAGGGGTAACACTGAAGCTTTCTTT.